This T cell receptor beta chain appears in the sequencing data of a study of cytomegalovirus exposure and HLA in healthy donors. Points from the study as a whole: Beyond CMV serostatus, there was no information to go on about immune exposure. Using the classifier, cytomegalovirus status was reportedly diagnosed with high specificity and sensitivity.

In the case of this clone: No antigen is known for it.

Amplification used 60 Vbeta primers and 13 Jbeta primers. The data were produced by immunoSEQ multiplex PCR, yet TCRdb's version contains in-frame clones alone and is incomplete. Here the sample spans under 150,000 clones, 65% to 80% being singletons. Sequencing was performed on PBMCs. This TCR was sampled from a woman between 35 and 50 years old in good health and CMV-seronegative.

CDR3 DNA: TGCGCCAGCAGCCCGGATAGCGGGGGGACCTATTACGAGCAGTACTTC. It yields the protein CASSPDSGGTYYEQYF. This chain joins TRBV5-1 and TRBJ2-7; 10 bases fit TRBD2. CDR1 and CDR2 (germline): SGHRS, YFSETQ. This CDR3 region has 16 residues. V dropped 4 bases and J dropped 4; count of bases not matched to a gene: 11. Supplemented by reference TRBV5-1 and TRBJ2-7, the full variable domain reads KAGVTQTPRYLIKTRGQQVTLSCSPISGHRSVSWYQQTPGQGLQFLFEYFSETQRNKGNFPGRFSGRQFSNSRSEMNVSTLELGDSALYLCASSPDSGGTYYEQYFGPGTRLTVT.